The next 28 T cell receptor beta chains were all read from a single sample in a study of Ad26.COV2.S vaccination and SARS-CoV-2 variants. Described treatment: around 19 received Ad26.COV2.S at low or high dose, single or two shots; about 5 received placebo; per-sample allocation not given. Repertoires come from day 63 after the first vaccine or placebo injection. Measured with immunoSEQ multiplex PCR; TCRdb has only the in-frame clones, and not every one. Of 300,000 to 500,000 clones in the sample, less than 90% were seen once. The source was peripheral blood, collected in a trial of Ad26.COV2.S vaccine versus placebo. These receptors were obtained from a person between 18 and 60 years old who received the Ad26.COV2.S COVID-19 vaccine or a placebo.

The chain uses TRBV6-6 and TRBJ1-6; 7 bases match TRBD1. CDR3 length: 13 amino acids. The V and J ends lost 6 bases and 9 bases, in that order; junction bases with no gene match: 5. In germline, CDR1 is MNHNY, CDR2 SVGAGI (reference sequence). The CDR3 here is CASSPGQSSPLHF. The DNA for the CDR3 is TGTGCCAGCAGCCCGGGACAGAGTTCACCCCTCCACTTT.

In DNA form, the CDR3 reads TGTGCCACCAGCATAGACCAAGGGGCAGCTTGGGAGCAGTACTTC. Translated, it gives CATSIDQGAAWEQYF. This chain links TRBV15 with TRBJ2-7; possible D gene TRBD1, 5 bases. Germline-derived CDR1 and CDR2 are LNHNV and YYDKDF (reference sequence). With 4 bases removed from V and 7 bases from J, the gap between germline ends came to 20 bases. This CDR3 is 15 amino acids long.

V gene TRBV4-3 combines with J gene TRBJ1-5; no firm D call. V was shortened by 0 bases and J by 0 bases, with 15 bases between the two germline ends. Per the germline V gene, CDR1 is LGHNA and CDR2 is YSLEER. The CDR3 sequence is 18 residues long. As DNA, the CDR3 is TGCGCCAGCAGCCAAGATTTCGGTTCGGGCTATAGCAATCAGCCCCAGCATTTT. Translating it yields CASSQDFGSGYSNQPQHF.

The rearrangement uses TRBV7-2 and TRBJ2-7, with 11 bases identical to TRBD2. V shed 5 bases and J 4 bases; nucleotides not matched to a gene: 1. Germline lookup yields CDR1 SGHTA and CDR2 FQGNSA. The CDR3 runs to 13 residues. This CDR3 is CASSGLAGYEQYF. CDR3 DNA sequence: TGTGCCAGCAGCGGACTAGCGGGTTACGAGCAGTACTTC.

This clone has just one count. This chain links TRBV5-1 with TRBJ1-1, with unresolved D. CDR1 and CDR2 from the germline V gene are SGHRS and YFSETQ. The length of the CDR3 is 14 residues. Trimming stripped 1 base from V and 3 bases from J, with 10 bases between. For the CDR3, the DNA is TGCGCCAGCAGCTTGCTGGTGGGTGACACTGAAGCTTTCTTT. Protein product: CASSLLVGDTEAFF.

Concerning this clone itself: Other DNA sequences in this specimen translate into the identical CDR3. V is TRBV12-3 or TRBV12-4 and J is TRBJ2-6; no definite D call. The CDR3 is 13 residues long. V was cut by 3 bases and J by 3 bases, with 3 bases left in between. CDR3 amino acids: CASSFSGANVLTF. The CDR3 DNA follows: TGTGCCAGCAGTTTCAGTGGGGCCAACGTCCTGACTTTC.

This chain uses TRBV29-1 with TRBJ1-6; TRBD1 agrees at 10 bases. The germline CDR1 and CDR2 sequences are SQVTM and ANQGSEA. The junction had 5 bases not matched to a gene; V was cut back by 7 bases and J by 8 bases. This CDR3 comprises 13 residues. The CDR3 sequence is CSAGGTGDSPLHF. DNA for the CDR3: TGCAGCGCTGGAGGGACAGGGGATTCACCCCTCCACTTT.

The chain carries TRBV19 and TRBJ1-6, with unresolved D. The V end lost 7 bases, the J end lost 7 bases, and 14 bases lay between the germline ends. The CDR3 contains 14 residues. Germline CDR1 and CDR2: LNHDA and SQIVND (reference sequence). CDR3 sequence reads: CASKGLEANSPLHF. The CDR3 DNA reads as TGTGCCAGTAAAGGGCTTGAGGCCAATTCACCCCTCCACTTT.

This rearrangement joins TRBV11-1 to TRBJ2-7; a possible D gene is TRBD1 (6 bases). The ends were cut back, 0 bases at V and 2 bases at J, with 8 bases in the middle. The germline V gene encodes CDR1 SGHAT and CDR2 FQDESV (reference sequence). This CDR3 is built from 14 residues. The chain's CDR3 is CASSLAAGAYEQYF. CDR3 bases: TGTGCCAGCAGCTTAGCGGCAGGGGCCTACGAGCAGTACTTC.

Only one count was recorded for this clone. V gene TRBV6-2 or TRBV6-3 combines with J gene TRBJ1-4; D uncertain. V lost 2 bases, J lost 3 bases, and 19 bases lay in between. Per germline, CDR1 MNHEY and CDR2 SVGEGT. The CDR3 runs 18 residues. The CDR3 bases are TGTGCCAGCAGTTACGAGGACGGTGAGGAATACCCTAATGAAAAACTGTTTTTT. Protein product: CASSYEDGEEYPNEKLFF.

As concerns this clone: Other DNA sequences within the sample encode an identical CDR3. The rearrangement joins TRBV6-5 to TRBJ1-1, with D uncertain. This CDR3 is 15 amino acids long. The germline CDR1 and CDR2 sequences are MNHEY and SVGAGI. Trimming stripped 0 bases from V and 1 base from J, with 9 bases between. The DNA for the CDR3 is TGTGCCAGCAGTTACTCGTTTGAAGGGAACACTGAAGCTTTCTTT. It encodes CASSYSFEGNTEAFF.

This clone has a single count. The gene calls are TRBV6-4 and TRBJ2-3, with 7 bases fitting TRBD1. The junction had 7 bases not matched to a gene; V was cut back by 5 bases and J by 2 bases. The length of the CDR3 is 15 residues. Per the germline V gene, CDR1 is MRHNA and CDR2 is SNTAGT. The CDR3 region is CASSLTGSLTDTQYF. The CDR3 bases are TGTGCCAGCAGTCTGACAGGGTCCCTCACAGATACGCAGTATTTT.

This CDR3 reads CASSLALPAEVNTEAFF. The CDR3 bases are TGCGCCAGCAGCTTGGCCCTACCGGCTGAAGTCAACACTGAAGCTTTCTTT. The chain joins TRBV5-1 to TRBJ1-1, with D unresolved. V was clipped by 0 bases and J by 2 bases, with 17 bases between them. This CDR3 is built from 17 residues. Germline V gene lookup returns CDR1 SGHRS and CDR2 YFSETQ.

This chain connects TRBV4-1 to TRBJ2-4, with D tentatively TRBD2 (5 bases). The V gene lost 4 bases and the J gene lost 3 bases, with 16 bases spanning the gap. The CDR3 consists of 16 residues. Per germline, CDR1 MGHRA and CDR2 YSYEKL. CDR3 bases: TGCGCCAGCAGCCTAACAACGACGGCGGGCAAAAACATTCAGTACTTC. Translation: CASSLTTTAGKNIQYF.

This sequence joins TRBV6-5 and TRBJ2-2; D gene ambiguous. CDR1 is MNHEY and CDR2 is SVGAGI in the germline V gene. CDR3 length: 14 amino acids. Trimming removed 0 bases from V and 6 bases from J, with 8 bases in between. CDR3 nucleotide sequence: TGTGCCAGCAGTTACTCGATTGGCGCCGGGGAGCTGTTTTTT. This translates into CASSYSIGAGELFF.

The CDR3 nucleotides are TGTGCCAGCAGTGACAGGCCCTATGGCTACACCTTC. This gives the protein CASSDRPYGYTF. The rearrangement links TRBV2 to TRBJ1-2, with no clear D. This CDR3 spans 12 amino acids. Germline CDR1 reads SNHLY; CDR2 reads FYNNEI. Trimming removed 3 bases at V and 4 bases at J, with 6 bases between.

This rearrangement joins TRBV19 to TRBJ2-4; TRBD1 aligns across 9 bases. Trimming cost V 1 base and J 1 base; bases outside gene matches: 5. Germline V gene data show CDR1 as LNHDA and CDR2 as SQIVND (reference sequence). CDR3 length equals 17 residues. The CDR3 DNA sequence: TGTGCCAGTAGTATAGCCACAGGGGGCTTCGCCAAAAACATTCAGTACTTC. Its translation: CASSIATGGFAKNIQYF.

The chain uses TRBV7-2 and TRBJ1-4, with TRBD1 as a possible D gene (5 bases). V dropped 1 base and J dropped 8 bases, with 17 bases sitting between them. Germline CDR1 reads SGHTA; CDR2 reads FQGNSA. This CDR3 is 16 amino acids long. The CDR3 reads CASSLVGAPRREKLFF. CDR3 sequence (DNA): TGTGCCAGCAGCTTAGTAGGGGCTCCGCGCCGGGAAAAACTGTTTTTT.

This chain joins TRBV3-1 (or the pseudogene TRBV3-2) and TRBJ2-6; D not certain. The CDR3 is made up of 16 amino acids. V dropped 1 base and J dropped 2 bases, with 9 bases sitting between them. In germline, CDR1 is LGHDT, CDR2 YNNKEL (reference sequence). The CDR3 DNA reads TGTGCCAGCAGCCAAGCCGGAACAGCTGGGGCCAACGTCCTGACTTTC. Its translation: CASSQAGTAGANVLTF.

This chain uses TRBV3-1 (or the pseudogene TRBV3-2) with TRBJ1-1, with 8 bases identical to TRBD1. Germline lookup yields CDR1 LGHDT and CDR2 YNNKEL (reference sequence). After removal of 5 bases from V and 1 base from J, the junction contained 3 bases not matched to a gene. The CDR3 has 14 residues. The DNA of the CDR3 is TGTGCCAGCAGCGGCGGGACAGGGAACACTGAAGCTTTCTTT. This codes for CASSGGTGNTEAFF.

The chain combines TRBV7-9 with TRBJ1-2; 9 bases match TRBD1. CDR1 is SEHNR, CDR2 FQNEAQ, per germline (reference sequence). J gave up 4 bases and V 4 bases, and 10 bases lay outside the gene matches. This CDR3 has 16 amino acids. CDR3 nucleotides: TGTGCCAGCAGCTCCCTGGTGGGACAGGGCGGCTATGGCTACACCTTC. Translation gives CASSSLVGQGGYGYTF.

The V and J genes are TRBV6-1 and TRBJ1-1; D may be TRBD1 (5 bases). With 2 bases removed from V and 4 bases from J, the gap between germline ends came to 11 bases. The V gene's germline CDR1 is MNHNS and CDR2 SASEGT. The CDR3 is made up of 14 amino acids. The CDR3 sequence is CASSERSRGTEAFF. The CDR3 coding sequence is TGTGCCAGCAGTGAAAGGTCTAGGGGCACTGAAGCTTTCTTT.

The rearrangement links TRBV4-1 to TRBJ1-2; no reliable D call. V dropped 1 base and J dropped 5 bases, with 8 bases sitting between them. Germline V gene sequence: CDR1 MGHRA, CDR2 YSYEKL. The CDR3 is 13 residues long. Written as DNA, the CDR3 is TGCGCCAGCAGCCAAGCTTTAGGATATGGCTACACCTTC. Translating gives CASSQALGYGYTF.

The chain has TRBV28 and TRBJ2-1, with D tentatively TRBD1 (6 bases). The germline gives CDR1 MDHEN, CDR2 SYDVKM. The CDR3 length is 15 residues. V gave up 5 bases and J gave up 6 bases, with 17 bases separating them. CDR3: CASSDGQKWGNEQFF. Written as DNA, the CDR3 is TGTGCCAGCAGTGATGGACAGAAATGGGGCAATGAGCAGTTCTTC.

The chain is built from TRBV29-1 and TRBJ1-4; tentative D call: TRBD1 (5 bases). The V end lost 6 bases, the J end lost 10 bases, and 27 bases lay between the germline ends. This CDR3 has 16 residues. Germline values: CDR1 SQVTM, CDR2 ANQGSEA. The CDR3 protein is CSVLPKLHVGDRKLFF. The CDR3, as DNA: TGCAGCGTCCTCCCTAAGCTCCACGTGGGGGATCGAAAACTGTTTTTT. The whole variable domain, remainder taken from reference TRBV29-1 and TRBJ1-4, is SAVISQKPSRDICQRGTSLTIQCQVDSQVTMMFWYRQQPGQSLTLIATANQGSEATYESGFVIDKFPISRPNLTFSTLTVSNMSPEDSSIYLCSVLPKLHVGDRKLFFGSGTQLSVL.

The chain links TRBV11-3 to TRBJ2-3; D is perhaps TRBD1 (6 bases). CDR3 length: 16 residues. V was clipped by 4 bases and J by 1 base, with 15 bases between them. Germline V gene lookup returns CDR1 SGHNT and CDR2 YENEEA. The CDR3 sequence is CASSSPGTLGTDTQYF. CDR3 coding DNA: TGTGCCAGCAGCTCTCCTGGGACACTCGGCACAGATACGCAGTATTTT.

The chain uses TRBV29-1 and TRBJ2-7, with 8 nucleotides matching TRBD1. The CDR3 runs to 18 residues. The ends lost 1 base at V and 2 bases at J; junction bases unmatched: 16. The germline gives CDR1 SQVTM, CDR2 ANQGSEA. CDR3 coding DNA: TGCAGCGTTGAAGTACCCATCTACCAGGGGGCCGATACCTACGAGCAGTACTTC. As protein: CSVEVPIYQGADTYEQYF.

DNA for the CDR3: TGTGCCACCAGTGACCCAGGGGGCCACGGTACAGATACGCAGTATTTT. Protein: CATSDPGGHGTDTQYF. The gene calls are TRBV24-1 and TRBJ2-3; the match to TRBD1 covers 8 bases. From germline, CDR1 is KGHDR and CDR2 SFDVKD. This CDR3 spans 16 amino acids. V shed 4 bases, J shed 3 bases, and the junction held 8 bases outside the gene matches.